Listed here is a single TCR beta chain. V was pared by 6 bases and J by 8 bases, with 9 bases of the junction left unmatched. The CDR3 extends over 14 amino acids. In germline, CDR1 is LNHDA, CDR2 SQIVND (reference sequence). The sample originates from a study of blood T cells in healthy people across ages. Through a sample-barcoded 5' primer and a J-beta primer mix, a second PCR was run for about 6 to 11 cycles. TCRdb recomputed calls from the 5' RACE reads with MiXCR, one row per CDR3 protein. The sample consists of about 1,500,000 distinct CDR3 sequences, about 30% of them appearing once. The gene calls are TRBV19 and TRBJ1-2, with 10 positions matching TRBD1. The TCR was taken from a woman aged 25-40 years in good health. The specimen sequenced was blood. In DNA form, the CDR3 reads TGTGCCAGTAGCCTAAGGGACAGGGGTGGCGGCTACACCTTC. The encoded protein is CASSLRDRGGGYTF.